The 18 T cell receptor beta chains reported below all come from one sample, sequenced in a study of metastatic and nonmetastatic thyroid tumors. No patient had received any treatment before thyroid surgery. TCRdb reanalyzed the PCR reads via MiXCR. The sample yields 30,000 or so clones, 20% to 25% seen once. The sample consisted of blood. The origin of the receptors is a female donor with papillary thyroid cancer or a benign thyroid nodule (not recorded which). Some clones in this sample may be carry-over from other donors' samples.

This clone appeared many times. This chain joins TRBV19 and TRBJ2-3, with 12 positions matching TRBD2. The CDR3 length is 15 residues. V shed 3 bases and J 5 bases; nucleotides not matched to a gene: 3. Germline CDR1 reads LNHDA; CDR2 reads SQIVND (reference sequence). CDR3 nucleotides: TGTGCCAGTAGTATCCTGACTAGCGGGAGAGATACGCAGTATTTT. It specifies CASSILTSGRDTQYF.

Ten or more counts support this clone. J is TRBJ1-5 and V is TRBV2; D remains unclear. The CDR3 is made up of 13 amino acids. CDR1 is SNHLY and CDR2 is FYNNEI in the germline V gene. V was cut by 4 bases and J by 5 bases, with 9 bases left in between. This chain's CDR3 is CASSVRGDQPQHF. For the CDR3, the DNA is TGTGCCAGCAGTGTCCGGGGAGATCAGCCCCAGCATTTT.

V and J are TRBV3-1 and TRBJ2-2, with 7 positions matching TRBD2. The CDR3 length is 15 residues. With V trimmed by 11 bases and J by 4 bases, 13 bases remained unmatched. CDR1 is LGHDT and CDR2 is YNNKEL in the germline V gene (reference sequence). The CDR3 spells CAWGGGRVGTGELFF. CDR3 coding DNA: TGTGCCTGGGGGGGTGGAAGAGTGGGCACCGGGGAGCTGTTTTTT. Filled out from reference TRBV3-1 and TRBJ2-2, the complete variable domain reads DTAVSQTPKYLVTQMGNDKSIKCEQNLGHDTMYWYKQDSKKFLKIMFSYNNKELIINETVPNRFSPKSPDKAHLNLHINSLELGDSAVYFCAWGGGRVGTGELFFGEGSRLTVL.

In this sample, this clone turned up many times. V gene TRBV7-6 combines with J gene TRBJ2-1; D gene unclear. V lost 3 bases and J lost 9, with 6 bases in between. Germline loops: CDR1 SGHVS, CDR2 FNYEAQ. The CDR3 covers 11 residues. The CDR3: CASSLASEQFF. CDR3 nucleotides: TGTGCCAGCAGCTTGGCCAGTGAGCAGTTCTTC. Together with reference TRBV7-6 and TRBJ2-1, the CDR3 gives the full variable domain: GAGVSQSPRYKVTKRGQDVALRCDPISGHVSLYWYRQALGQGPEFLTYFNYEAQQDKSGLPNDRFSAERPEGSISTLTIQRTEQRDSAMYRCASSLASEQFFGPGTRLTVL.

This clone has at least ten counts. This chain links TRBV11-3 with TRBJ1-1; the D gene is possibly TRBD1 (6 bases). The CDR3 extends over 14 amino acids. Looked up from germline, CDR1 is SGHNT and CDR2 is YENEEA. Trimming left V 5 bases short and J 1 base short, with 11 bases between. The CDR3 is CASSLGGPNTEAFF. CDR3 DNA: TGTGCCAGCAGCCTCGGGGGCCCGAACACTGAAGCTTTCTTT.

Many counts were recorded for this clone. V is TRBV14 and J is TRBJ2-5; 11 bases fit TRBD2. The germline CDR1 and CDR2 sequences are SGHDN and FVKESK. The ends lost 4 bases at V and 1 base at J; junction bases unmatched: 5. The CDR3 is 16 amino acids. The CDR3 sequence is CASSRLAGNSQETQYF. The CDR3 DNA sequence: TGTGCCAGCAGCCGACTAGCGGGGAATAGCCAAGAGACCCAGTACTTC.

This clone was seen repeatedly, ten times or more. The rearrangement joins TRBV3-1 to TRBJ2-1; D not resolved. V lost 2 bases and J 13 bases, leaving 12 bases between the germline ends. Germline V gives CDR1 LGHDT, CDR2 YNNKEL (reference sequence). The CDR3 has 12 amino acids. CDR3 in amino acids: CASSQYDMTQFF. The CDR3 DNA reads TGTGCCAGCAGCCAATATGACATGACCCAGTTCTTC.

This clone was observed many times. The rearrangement uses TRBV5-6 and TRBJ2-5; D unresolved. The CDR3 has 12 residues. Trimming pared 4 bases from V and 2 bases from J, leaving 6 bases between. Germline V gene sequence: CDR1 SGHDT, CDR2 YYEEEE. CDR3: CASSLIQETQYF. The DNA for the CDR3 is TGTGCCAGCAGCCTAATACAAGAGACCCAGTACTTC. The complete variable domain, with remaining parts taken from reference TRBV5-6 and TRBJ2-5, reads DAGVTQSPTHLIKTRGQQVTLRCSPKSGHDTVSWYQQALGQGPQFIFQYYEEEERQRGNFPDRFSGHQFPNYSSELNVNALLLGDSALYLCASSLIQETQYFGPGTRLLVL.

This clone was counted once. The chain carries TRBV18 and TRBJ1-2, with TRBD1 matching 11 bases. The CDR3 spans 15 residues. Germline V CDR1 and CDR2: KGHSH, LQKENI. The V and J ends lost 2 bases and 8 bases, in that order; junction bases with no gene match: 7. The chain's CDR3 is CASSPNLDRGRGYTF. DNA of the CDR3: TGTGCCAGCTCACCAAACCTGGACAGGGGGCGAGGCTACACCTTC.

In this sample, this clone turned up many times. The chain joins TRBV12-3 or TRBV12-4 to TRBJ1-2; 8 nucleotides line up with TRBD1. The CDR3 loop spans 14 amino acids. The ends lost 6 bases at V and 5 bases at J; junction bases unmatched: 8. The CDR3 region is CASSQGQGGYGYTF. The CDR3 region has the DNA TGTGCCAGCAGCCAAGGACAGGGCGGTTATGGCTACACCTTC.

Turning to this clone: It may be a read error: a sequence one base away is much more abundant. The chain links TRBV18 to TRBJ2-4; 8 nucleotides align to TRBD1. The CDR3 is 15 amino acids. Germline CDR1 reads KGHSH; CDR2 reads LQKENI. The CDR3 DNA reads TGTGCCAGCTCACTACAGGGGGGAGCCAAAAACATTCGGTACTTC. Protein product: CASSLQGGAKNIRYF.

This clone occurred many times. The CDR3 sequence: CASGMTVPTDTQYF. The DNA of the CDR3 is TGTGCCAGCGGCATGACAGTCCCCACAGATACGCAGTATTTT. The chain joins TRBV5-6 to TRBJ2-3, with a tentative D call TRBD1 (5 bases). V was trimmed by 7 bases and J by 2 bases, leaving 14 bases between them. CDR1 and CDR2 from the germline V gene are SGHDT and YYEEEE. The CDR3 is made up of 14 amino acids.

This clone has a count of ten or more. The gene calls are TRBV30 and TRBJ2-3; tentatively, D is TRBD2 (6 bases). Trimming shortened V by 2 bases and J by 3 bases, and 12 bases separated the two germline ends. Germline values: CDR1 GTSNPN, CDR2 SVGIG (reference sequence). CDR3 size: 14 residues. CDR3 nucleotide sequence: TGTGCCTGGAGTATCGGGGAGGTGACAGATACGCAGTATTTT. Its translation is CAWSIGEVTDTQYF.

This clone has at least ten counts. The J gene is TRBJ2-7, the V gene TRBV27; 14 positions match TRBD2. The length of the CDR3 is 15 residues. Unmatched junction bases numbered 8, after V lost 9 bases and J lost 4 bases. The germline V gene has CDR1 MNHEY and CDR2 SMNVEV (reference sequence). The CDR3 sequence: CASRLAGGFIYEQYF. The CDR3, as DNA: TGTGCCAGTCGACTAGCGGGAGGGTTCATATACGAGCAGTACTTC.

V gene TRBV12-5 combines with J gene TRBJ2-1; D may match TRBD1 or TRBD2 (5 bases each). This CDR3 is 16 amino acids long. Looked up from germline, CDR1 is LGHNT and CDR2 is FRNRAP. V was pared by 4 bases and J by 6 bases, with 19 bases between. The CDR3 DNA sequence: TGTGCTAGTGGTTCCATCACGAGGGGCTGGGTCAATGAGCAGTTCTTC. This gives the protein CASGSITRGWVNEQFF.

This clone was seen at least ten times. This sequence may be a read error, since a much larger clone differs from it by one base. The chain links TRBV10-2 to TRBJ2-1; TRBD1 might be the D (6 bases). The length of the CDR3 is 14 residues. Germline loops: CDR1 WSHSY, CDR2 SAAADI. The V end was cut by 5 bases, the J end by 3 bases, with 11 bases between. CDR3 in amino acids: CASSINRVYNEQFF. The CDR3 nucleotides are TGCGCCAGCAGTATCAACAGGGTCTACAATGAGCAGTTCTTC.

This clone has at least ten counts. The rearrangement uses TRBV6-4 and TRBJ1-2; D gene ambiguous. CDR3 length: 10 residues. Germline V gene lookup returns CDR1 MRHNA and CDR2 SNTAGT. The V end lost 7 bases, the J end lost 8 bases, and 8 bases lay between the germline ends. This CDR3 is CASITDGYTF. CDR3 DNA: TGTGCCAGCATAACAGACGGCTACACCTTC.

This clone was recorded many times. V usage is TRBV27 and J usage is TRBJ1-5, with TRBD1 as a possible D gene (5 bases). The CDR3 covers 16 residues. V was trimmed by 1 base and J by 4 bases, leaving 14 bases between them. Germline V gives CDR1 MNHEY, CDR2 SMNVEV (reference sequence). DNA of the CDR3: TGTGCCAGCAGTTTATACCCACCCCAGGGAAATCAGCCCCAGCATTTT. Residues: CASSLYPPQGNQPQHF.